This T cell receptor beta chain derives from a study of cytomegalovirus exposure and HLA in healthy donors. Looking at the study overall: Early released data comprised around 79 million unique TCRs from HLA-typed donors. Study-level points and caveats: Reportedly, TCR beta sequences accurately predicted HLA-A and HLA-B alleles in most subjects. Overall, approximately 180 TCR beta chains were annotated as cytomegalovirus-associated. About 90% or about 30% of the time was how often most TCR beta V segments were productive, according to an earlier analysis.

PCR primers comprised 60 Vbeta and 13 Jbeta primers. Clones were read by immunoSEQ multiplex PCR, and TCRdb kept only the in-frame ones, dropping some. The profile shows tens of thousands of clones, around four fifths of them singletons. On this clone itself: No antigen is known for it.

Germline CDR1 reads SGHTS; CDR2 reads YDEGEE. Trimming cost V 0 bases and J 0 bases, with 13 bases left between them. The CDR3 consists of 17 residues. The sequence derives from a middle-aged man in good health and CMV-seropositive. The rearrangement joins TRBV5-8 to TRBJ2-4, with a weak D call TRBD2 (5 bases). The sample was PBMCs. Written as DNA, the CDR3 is TGTGCCAGCAGCTTGGTGGGTTCGGCGGGAGCCAAAAACATTCAGTACTTC. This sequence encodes CASSLVGSAGAKNIQYF.